This TCR beta chain is from a study of blood T cell repertoires in COVID-19. Study information: Acute-phase and convalescent COVID-19 samples originated in the United States, Italy and Spain. T cells, B-cell-depleted T cells, or PBMCs provided the cDNA or gDNA that served as material.

Under the authors' procedure: Amplification of reference gene primers provided the estimated nucleated cell counts. Some clones are missing from TCRdb's copy, which holds only in-frame ones; the method was immunoSEQ multiplex PCR. From that table come the V and J calls and clone size; the DNA was used to work out D and trimming. The repertoire holds around 140,000 clones, with around 81% as singletons. Per the germline V gene, CDR1 is SGHTA and CDR2 is FQGNSA. The CDR3 loop spans 15 amino acids. Between the trimmed V and J ends, which lost 2 bases and 3 bases, there was a span of 13 bases. The chain couples TRBV7-2 to TRBJ1-1; D unclear. The sequence derives from a woman in her sixties or seventies with active or convalescent COVID-19. The specimen was peripheral blood. CDR3 loop: CASSLFPAPDTEAFF. In DNA, the CDR3 is TGTGCCAGCAGCTTATTTCCCGCCCCGGACACTGAAGCTTTCTTT.